These 20 T cell receptor beta chains were all obtained from the same sample, sequenced in a study of blood T cell repertoires in COVID-19. Method: immunoSEQ multiplex PCR; TCRdb's copy keeps in-frame clones and lacks some. The repertoire holds about 260,000 clones, about 86% seen once, with under 2.5% in the top ten. Sequencing was performed on peripheral blood. These receptors all come from a man in his thirties or forties with active or convalescent COVID-19.

The rearrangement links TRBV10-2 to TRBJ1-2; D possibly corresponds to TRBD1 (5 bases). Germline values: CDR1 WSHSY, CDR2 SAAADI. The CDR3 has 15 amino acids. V lost 2 bases to trimming and J lost 1 base, with 11 bases between them. CDR3 coding DNA: TGCGCCAGCAGTGAGGTGCAGGGCCTTAACTATGGCTACACCTTC. Translating it yields CASSEVQGLNYGYTF.

The chain employs TRBV9 and TRBJ2-3; 9 bases are shared with TRBD2. The germline gives CDR1 SGDLS, CDR2 YYNGEE. The junction had 8 bases not matched to a gene; V was cut back by 1 base and J by 2 bases. This CDR3 is built from 17 residues. The CDR3 loop reads CASSVPLAGRNTDTQYF. The CDR3 region has the DNA TGTGCCAGCAGCGTACCTCTAGCGGGGAGGAACACAGATACGCAGTATTTT.

Turning to this clone: Other DNA sequences in the sample encode the same CDR3. The chain links TRBV5-1 to TRBJ2-3; TRBD2 agrees at 13 bases. V dropped 3 bases and J dropped 2; count of bases not matched to a gene: 9. This CDR3 is 18 amino acids long. Germline values: CDR1 SGHRS, CDR2 YFSETQ. As DNA, the CDR3 is TGCGCCAGCAGCTCTACTAGCGGGGGGGCCCTTCCCACAGATACGCAGTATTTT. Residues: CASSSTSGGALPTDTQYF.

The V gene is TRBV19, the J gene TRBJ2-3, with D perhaps matching TRBD2 (6 bases). Deletions cut 1 base from V and 2 bases from J, with 19 bases between. The germline gives CDR1 LNHDA, CDR2 SQIVND (reference sequence). This CDR3 is built from 18 residues. The CDR3 spells CASSIVQEGYGNTDTQYF. CDR3 sequence (DNA): TGTGCCAGTAGTATAGTGCAGGAGGGCTACGGGAACACAGATACGCAGTATTTT.

The sample holds a few counts of this clone. The chain uses TRBV5-1 and TRBJ2-7; D possibly corresponds to TRBD2 (5 bases). The V gene lost 0 bases and the J gene lost 4 bases, with 8 bases spanning the gap. Looked up from germline, CDR1 is SGHRS and CDR2 is YFSETQ. The CDR3 is 13 residues long. The CDR3 region has the DNA TGCGCCAGCAGCTTGGCCTCGGGGTACGAGCAGTACTTC. Translated: CASSLASGYEQYF.

The chain links TRBV30 to TRBJ2-1, with a tentative D call TRBD2 (5 bases). Trimming removed 0 bases at V and 7 bases at J, with 13 bases between. The CDR3 totals 14 residues. Germline V gene sequence: CDR1 GTSNPN, CDR2 SVGIG (reference sequence). The CDR3 sequence is CAWSVLGHGNEQFF. The CDR3 DNA reads TGTGCCTGGAGTGTACTAGGTCACGGGAATGAGCAGTTCTTC.

This chain connects TRBV29-1 to TRBJ1-2, with D maybe TRBD1 (5 bases). The CDR3 extends over 15 amino acids. V shed 3 bases and J shed 0 bases, with 14 bases lying between them. Germline-derived CDR1 and CDR2 are SQVTM and ANQGSEA. CDR3 nucleotide sequence: TGCAGCGTTGACCCCTGGGGGAGGTCTAACTATGGCTACACCTTC. This encodes CSVDPWGRSNYGYTF.

V usage is TRBV3-1 (or the pseudogene TRBV3-2) and J usage is TRBJ2-1, with D maybe TRBD2 (7 bases). This CDR3 contains 15 residues. V lost 3 bases and J lost 5, with 14 bases in between. The germline CDR1 and CDR2 sequences are LGHDT and YNNKEL (reference sequence). The DNA for the CDR3 is TGTGCCAGCAGCCAGAATGCGGGGGCCCACAATGAGCAGTTCTTC. Its protein product is CASSQNAGAHNEQFF.

The rearrangement joins TRBV4-2 to TRBJ1-5; TRBD1 is a possible D gene (5 bases). This CDR3 is built from 16 residues. V was clipped by 2 bases and J by 5 bases, with 16 bases between them. Germline loops: CDR1 LGHNA, CDR2 YNFKEQ. Written as DNA, the CDR3 is TGTGCCAGCAGCCAACCCGGACATCGAGGAGATCAGCCCCAGCATTTT. Its protein product is CASSQPGHRGDQPQHF.

This chain connects TRBV19 to TRBJ1-5; TRBD1 is a possible D gene (5 bases). The ends were cut back, 3 bases at V and 9 bases at J, with 15 bases in the middle. The CDR3 is made up of 14 amino acids. Germline lookup yields CDR1 LNHDA and CDR2 SQIVND (reference sequence). As DNA, the CDR3 is TGTGCCAGTAGTATTTCACAGGTGGTTGGGCCCCAGCATTTT. Protein: CASSISQVVGPQHF.

The chain uses TRBV6-5 and TRBJ2-7, with a tentative D call TRBD2 (6 bases). The CDR3 covers 13 residues. Trimming shortened V by 2 bases and J by 3 bases, and 8 bases separated the two germline ends. Germline V CDR1 and CDR2: MNHEY, SVGAGI. The CDR3 DNA reads TGTGCCAGCAGTTACAGACTAGACTACGAGCAGTACTTC. The encoded protein is CASSYRLDYEQYF.

This clone was recorded a few times. The rearrangement joins TRBV7-2 to TRBJ2-2; no definite D call. The length of the CDR3 is 14 residues. V dropped 1 base and J dropped 6 bases, with 9 bases sitting between them. Looked up from germline, CDR1 is SGHTA and CDR2 is FQGNSA. The chain's CDR3 is CASSLGGRAGELFF. The CDR3 DNA follows: TGTGCCAGCAGCTTAGGTGGGCGCGCCGGGGAGCTGTTTTTT.

The DNA for the CDR3 is TGTGCCAGCAGCCAAGGCCCGGGGTCGGCCTACGAGCAGTACTTC. Amino acid sequence: CASSQGPGSAYEQYF. The V call is TRBV3-1 (or the pseudogene TRBV3-2), the J call TRBJ2-7, with D possibly being TRBD2 (5 bases). The germline V gene encodes CDR1 LGHDT and CDR2 YNNKEL (reference sequence). V was clipped by 1 base and J by 2 bases, with 12 bases between them. The CDR3 consists of 15 residues.

The chain uses TRBV12-3 or TRBV12-4 and TRBJ1-5; 7 bases align to TRBD1. This CDR3 has 12 residues. Losses at the gene ends were 4 bases for V and 11 bases for J; bases not matched to a gene: 5. Written as DNA, the CDR3 is TGTGCCAGCAGTTCAGGACAGGTCGCCCAGCATTTT. This encodes CASSSGQVAQHF.

The V gene is TRBV29-1, the J gene TRBJ2-7; D is unclear. Trimming shortened V by 4 bases and J by 3 bases, and 10 bases separated the two germline ends. This CDR3 comprises 12 residues. CDR1 SQVTM and CDR2 ANQGSEA come from the germline V gene. The CDR3 DNA reads TGCAGCGTTGTTCCAGGTGGCTACGAGCAGTACTTC. This encodes CSVVPGGYEQYF.

The chain combines TRBV9 with TRBJ2-3; TRBD2 matches at 13 bases. This CDR3 is 17 amino acids long. Germline V gene data show CDR1 as SGDLS and CDR2 as YYNGEE. J was trimmed by 6 bases and V by 0 bases; bases with no gene match: 7. CDR3 region: CASSVETSGGEPDTQYF. Here the CDR3 DNA reads TGTGCCAGCAGCGTAGAAACTAGCGGGGGGGAACCCGATACGCAGTATTTT.

This clone was counted only a few times. The V and J genes are TRBV6-5 and TRBJ1-1, with TRBD1 identical over 11 bases. J was trimmed by 11 bases and V by 5 bases; bases with no gene match: 7. The length of the CDR3 is 13 residues. Germline V gives CDR1 MNHEY, CDR2 SVGAGI. CDR3 amino acids: CASSPGQGVGAFF. In DNA form, the CDR3 reads TGTGCCAGCAGTCCGGGACAGGGGGTAGGGGCTTTCTTT.

This chain links TRBV5-1 with TRBJ1-3, with a weak D call TRBD1 (5 bases). V was clipped by 3 bases and J by 0 bases, with 7 bases between them. Germline CDR1 reads SGHRS; CDR2 reads YFSETQ. CDR3 size: 14 residues. For the CDR3, the DNA is TGCGCCAGCAGCTACACAGGCTCTGGAAACACCATATATTTT. Its translation is CASSYTGSGNTIYF. The entire variable domain, with the rest obtained from reference TRBV5-1 and TRBJ1-3, is as follows: KAGVTQTPRYLIKTRGQQVTLSCSPISGHRSVSWYQQTPGQGLQFLFEYFSETQRNKGNFPGRFSGRQFSNSRSEMNVSTLELGDSALYLCASSYTGSGNTIYFGEGSWLTVV.

The CDR3 sequence: CASSSDYTGELFF. DNA for the CDR3: TGCGCCAGCAGCTCAGATTACACCGGGGAGCTGTTTTTT. The rearrangement links TRBV5-1 to TRBJ2-2; the D is unclear. The V end was cut by 3 bases, the J end by 3 bases, with 6 bases between. Germline CDR1 reads SGHRS; CDR2 reads YFSETQ. The CDR3 runs to 13 residues.

This clone is categorized as medium-sized. The chain joins TRBV6-1 to TRBJ1-2; 7 positions match TRBD1. This CDR3 spans 16 amino acids. V shed 2 bases, J shed 7 bases, and the junction held 13 bases outside the gene matches. Germline V CDR1 and CDR2: MNHNS, SASEGT. The DNA for the CDR3 is TGTGCCAGCAGTGAATGGTGGAACAGGGGTTATGCTGGCTACACCTTC. It codes for CASSEWWNRGYAGYTF.